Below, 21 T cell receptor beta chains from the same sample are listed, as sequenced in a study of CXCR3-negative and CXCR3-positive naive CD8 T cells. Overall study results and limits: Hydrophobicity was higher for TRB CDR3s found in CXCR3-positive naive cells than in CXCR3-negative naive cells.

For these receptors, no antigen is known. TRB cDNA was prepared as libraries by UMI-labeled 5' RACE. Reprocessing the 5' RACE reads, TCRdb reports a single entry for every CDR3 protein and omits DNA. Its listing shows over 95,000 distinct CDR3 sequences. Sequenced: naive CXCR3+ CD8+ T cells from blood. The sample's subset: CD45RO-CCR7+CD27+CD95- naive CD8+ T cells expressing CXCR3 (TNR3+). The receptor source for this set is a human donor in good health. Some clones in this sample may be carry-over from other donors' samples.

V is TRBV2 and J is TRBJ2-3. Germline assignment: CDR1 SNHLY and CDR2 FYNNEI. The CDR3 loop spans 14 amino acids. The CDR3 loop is CASSPRTSTDTQYF. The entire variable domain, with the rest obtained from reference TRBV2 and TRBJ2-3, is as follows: EPEVTQTPSHQVTQMGQEVILRCVPISNHLYFYWYRQILGQKVEFLVSFYNNEISEKSEIFDDQFSVERPDGSNFTLKIRSTKLEDSAMYFCASSPRTSTDTQYFGPGTRLTVL.

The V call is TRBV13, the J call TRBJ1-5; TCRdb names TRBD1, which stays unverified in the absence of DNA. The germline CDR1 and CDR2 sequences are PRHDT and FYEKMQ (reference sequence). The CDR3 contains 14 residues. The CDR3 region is CASSPGTGYQPQHF.

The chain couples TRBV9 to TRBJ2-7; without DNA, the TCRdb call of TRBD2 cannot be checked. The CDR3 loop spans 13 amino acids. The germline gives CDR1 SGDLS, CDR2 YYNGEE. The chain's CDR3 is CASSVRGWDEQYF.

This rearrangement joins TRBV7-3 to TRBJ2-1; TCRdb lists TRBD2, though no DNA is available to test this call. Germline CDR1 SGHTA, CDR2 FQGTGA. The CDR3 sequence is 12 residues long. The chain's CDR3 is CASSPTGTPQFF.

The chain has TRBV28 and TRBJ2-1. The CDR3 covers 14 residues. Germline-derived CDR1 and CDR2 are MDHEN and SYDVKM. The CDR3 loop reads CASSSVSSYNEQFF.

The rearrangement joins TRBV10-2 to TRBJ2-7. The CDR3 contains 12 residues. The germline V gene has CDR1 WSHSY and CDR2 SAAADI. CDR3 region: CASQDISYEQYF.

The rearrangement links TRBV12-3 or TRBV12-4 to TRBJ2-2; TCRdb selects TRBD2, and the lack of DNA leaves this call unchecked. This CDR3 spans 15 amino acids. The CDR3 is CASSLSSERTGELFF.

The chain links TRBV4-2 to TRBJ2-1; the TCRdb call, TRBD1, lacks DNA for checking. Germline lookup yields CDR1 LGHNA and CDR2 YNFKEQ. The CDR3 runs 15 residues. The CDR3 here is CASSRPTGDQGEQFF.

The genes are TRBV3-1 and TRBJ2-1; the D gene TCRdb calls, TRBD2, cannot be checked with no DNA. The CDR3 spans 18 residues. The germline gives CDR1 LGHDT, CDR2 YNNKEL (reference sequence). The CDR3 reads CASSQGLAGYTSYNEQFF.

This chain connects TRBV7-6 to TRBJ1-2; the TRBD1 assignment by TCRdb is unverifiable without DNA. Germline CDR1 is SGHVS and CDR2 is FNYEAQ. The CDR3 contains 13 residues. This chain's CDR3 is CASSSAGPGGYTF. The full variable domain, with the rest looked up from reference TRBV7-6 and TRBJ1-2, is GAGVSQSPRYKVTKRGQDVALRCDPISGHVSLYWYRQALGQGPEFLTYFNYEAQQDKSGLPNDRFSAERPEGSISTLTIQRTEQRDSAMYRCASSSAGPGGYTFGSGTRLTVV.

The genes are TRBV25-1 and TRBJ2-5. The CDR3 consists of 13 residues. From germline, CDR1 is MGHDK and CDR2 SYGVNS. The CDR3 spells CASQNGNQETQYF.

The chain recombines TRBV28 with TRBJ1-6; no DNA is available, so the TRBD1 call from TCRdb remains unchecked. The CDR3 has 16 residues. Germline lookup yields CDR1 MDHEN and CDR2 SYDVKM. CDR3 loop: CASSFYPPGQNSPLHF.

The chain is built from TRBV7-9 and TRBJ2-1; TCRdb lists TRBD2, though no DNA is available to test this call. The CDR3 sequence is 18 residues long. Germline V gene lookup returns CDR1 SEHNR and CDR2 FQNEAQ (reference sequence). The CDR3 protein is CASRPSANGLSSYNEQFF.

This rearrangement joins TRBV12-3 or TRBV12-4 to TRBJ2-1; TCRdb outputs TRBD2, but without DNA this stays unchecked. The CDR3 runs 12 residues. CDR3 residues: CASSLLAVEQFF.

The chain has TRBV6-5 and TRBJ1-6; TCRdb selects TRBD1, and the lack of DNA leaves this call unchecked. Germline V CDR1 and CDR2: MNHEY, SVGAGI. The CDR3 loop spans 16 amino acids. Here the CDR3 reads CASSYYRVVYNSPLHF.

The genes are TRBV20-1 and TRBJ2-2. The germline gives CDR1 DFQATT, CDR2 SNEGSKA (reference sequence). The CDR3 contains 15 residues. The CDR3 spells CSAQPMGTNTGELFF.

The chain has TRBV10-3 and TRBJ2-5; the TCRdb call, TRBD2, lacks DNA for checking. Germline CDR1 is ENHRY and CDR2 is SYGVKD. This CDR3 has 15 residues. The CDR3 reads CAISKPTSGEETQYF.

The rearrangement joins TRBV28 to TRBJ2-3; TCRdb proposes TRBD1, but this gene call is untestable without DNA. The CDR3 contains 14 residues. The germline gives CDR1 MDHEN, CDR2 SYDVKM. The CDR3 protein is CASSLQGGADTQYF.

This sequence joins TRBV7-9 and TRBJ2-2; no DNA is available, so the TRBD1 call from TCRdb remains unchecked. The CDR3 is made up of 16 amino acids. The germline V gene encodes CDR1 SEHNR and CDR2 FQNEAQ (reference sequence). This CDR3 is CASSLPRTDLSGELFF.

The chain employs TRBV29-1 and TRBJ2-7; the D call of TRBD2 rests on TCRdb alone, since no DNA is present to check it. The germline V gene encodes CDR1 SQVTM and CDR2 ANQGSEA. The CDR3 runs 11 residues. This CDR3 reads CSVERDYEQYF.

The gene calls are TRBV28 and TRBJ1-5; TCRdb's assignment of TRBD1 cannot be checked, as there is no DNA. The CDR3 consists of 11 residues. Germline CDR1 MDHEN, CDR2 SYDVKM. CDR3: CASSFGDPQHF.